What follows is one T cell receptor beta chain and its context. Antigen: not known. These data are taken from a study of post-analysis software for immune sequencing data. Study background: The courses of disease that were included comprised relapsing-remitting, secondary progressive and progressive-relapsing multiple sclerosis.

The germline V gene encodes CDR1 DFQATT and CDR2 SNEGSKA (reference sequence). Trimming cost V 2 bases and J 3 bases; bases outside gene matches: 6. This CDR3 region has 16 residues. Unique molecular identifiers were built into the TCR beta cDNA libraries. Researchers reported some 500,000 cDNA molecules coming from about 0.98 to 11 million T cells. Via MiXCR, TCRdb re-called the PCR reads, giving one row per CDR3 protein. The sample yields about 820,000 distinct CDR3 sequences, approximately 53% seen once. Study-wide points: The normalized Chao1 diversity of multiple sclerosis patients was significantly lower than that of controls. F-measure co-clustering was strong for batch-matched samples. When patients were compared with controls, five TRBV segments were more frequent, TRBV5-6, TRBV5-1 and TRBV20-1 among them.

The receptor comes from a girl under 18 with multiple sclerosis. Sequences were obtained from blood. The J gene is TRBJ2-3, the V gene TRBV20-1; 12 positions agree with TRBD2. The CDR3 DNA reads as TGCAGTGCTAGAACTCCGACTAGCGGGGGAACAGATACGCAGTATTTT. It is translated as CSARTPTSGGTDTQYF.